This TCR beta chain emerged from a study of T cell responses to AZD1222 COVID-19 vaccine. Looking at the study overall: Second-dose intervals of approximately 4 or approximately 12 weeks were pooled. Study observations and caveats: Just a handful of AZD1222 recipients tested seropositive at baseline. Scientists sampled the repertoires only once the peak T cell response had passed. Donors were largely white British and mainly female; clonal diversity was possibly underestimated.

On this clone: The antigen remains undetermined.

This CDR3 is 13 amino acids long. The germline gives CDR1 MNHEY, CDR2 SMNVEV (reference sequence). V was trimmed by 8 bases and J by 2 bases, leaving 10 bases between them. Assay: immunoSEQ multiplex PCR; the TCRdb copy retains only in-frame clones and omits some. The sample holds around 140,000 clones, 75% to 95% seen once. The chain links TRBV27 to TRBJ1-5; D unclear. Sample: peripheral blood, taken on day 0 of AZD1222 vaccination. The source of this sequence is an adult in good health. This CDR3 reads CASALAGNQPQHF. As DNA, the CDR3 is TGTGCCAGCGCCCTGGCGGGCAATCAGCCCCAGCATTTT.